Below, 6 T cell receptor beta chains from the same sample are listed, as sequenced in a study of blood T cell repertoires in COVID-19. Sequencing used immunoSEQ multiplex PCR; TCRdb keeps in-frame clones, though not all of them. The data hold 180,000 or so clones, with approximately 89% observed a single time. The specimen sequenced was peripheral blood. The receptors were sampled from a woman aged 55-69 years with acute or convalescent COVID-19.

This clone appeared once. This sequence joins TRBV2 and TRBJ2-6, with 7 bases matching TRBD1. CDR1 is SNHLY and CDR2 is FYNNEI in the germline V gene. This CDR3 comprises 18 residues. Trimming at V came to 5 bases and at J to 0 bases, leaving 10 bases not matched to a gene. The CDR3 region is CASSPRQGSLSGANVLTF. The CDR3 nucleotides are TGTGCCAGCAGTCCGCGACAGGGCTCACTCTCTGGGGCCAACGTCCTGACTTTC.

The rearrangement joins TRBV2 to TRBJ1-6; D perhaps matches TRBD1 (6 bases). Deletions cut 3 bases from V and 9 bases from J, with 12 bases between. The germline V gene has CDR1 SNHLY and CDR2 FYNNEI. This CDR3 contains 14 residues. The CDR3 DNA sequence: TGTGCCAGCAGTGAGTTGACAGGCGGTTCACCCCTCCACTTT. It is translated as CASSELTGGSPLHF. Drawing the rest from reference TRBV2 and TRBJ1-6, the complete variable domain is EPEVTQTPSHQVTQMGQEVILRCVPISNHLYFYWYRQILGQKVEFLVSFYNNEISEKSEIFDDQFSVERPDGSNFTLKIRSTKLEDSAMYFCASSELTGGSPLHFGNGTRLTVT.

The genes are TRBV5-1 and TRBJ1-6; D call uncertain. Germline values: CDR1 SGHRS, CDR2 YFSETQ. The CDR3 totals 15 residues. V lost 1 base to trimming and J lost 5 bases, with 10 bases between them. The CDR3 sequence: CASSLTGSDNSPLHF. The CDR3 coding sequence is TGCGCCAGCAGCTTGACGGGGTCAGATAATTCACCCCTCCACTTT. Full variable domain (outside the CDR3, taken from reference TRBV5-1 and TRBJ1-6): KAGVTQTPRYLIKTRGQQVTLSCSPISGHRSVSWYQQTPGQGLQFLFEYFSETQRNKGNFPGRFSGRQFSNSRSEMNVSTLELGDSALYLCASSLTGSDNSPLHFGNGTRLTVT.

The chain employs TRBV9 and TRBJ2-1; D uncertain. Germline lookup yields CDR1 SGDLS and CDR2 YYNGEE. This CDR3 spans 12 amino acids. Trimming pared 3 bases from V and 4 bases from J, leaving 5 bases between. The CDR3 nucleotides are TGTGCCAGCAGCGCCCTTTACAATGAGCAGTTCTTC. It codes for CASSALYNEQFF.

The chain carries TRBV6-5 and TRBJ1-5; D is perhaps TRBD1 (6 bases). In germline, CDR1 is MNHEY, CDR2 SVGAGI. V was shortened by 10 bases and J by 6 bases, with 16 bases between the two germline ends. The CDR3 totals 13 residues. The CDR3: CATRAGVSQPQHF. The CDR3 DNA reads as TGTGCCACTAGGGCAGGGGTAAGTCAGCCCCAGCATTTT.

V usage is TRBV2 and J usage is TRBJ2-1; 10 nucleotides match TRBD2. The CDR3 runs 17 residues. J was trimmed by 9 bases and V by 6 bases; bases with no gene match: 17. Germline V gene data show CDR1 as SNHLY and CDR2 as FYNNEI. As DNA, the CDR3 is TGTGCCAGCAGCGCTCGGATAGCGGGAGGAAGTAAAAGTGAGCAGTTCTTC. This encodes CASSARIAGGSKSEQFF.